This TCR beta chain appears in the sequencing data of a study of blood T cell repertoires in COVID-19. This clone was observed a handful of times. Germline CDR1 MNHNS, CDR2 SASEGT. The CDR3 is 17 residues long. J gave up 1 base and V 1 base, and 8 bases lay outside the gene matches. Per the original methods: For nucleated cells, counts were estimated from reference gene primer amplification. Assay: immunoSEQ multiplex PCR; the TCRdb copy retains only in-frame clones and omits some. Clone size and V and J calls were adopted from that table, with D and trimming inferred from the DNA. Of about 88,000 clones in the sample, roughly 87% are singletons; the top ten hold roughly 6.3%. Seattle patients were enrolled while actively infected and followed longitudinally.

V gene TRBV6-1 combines with J gene TRBJ2-3, with 7 bases that match TRBD2. The clonotype was recovered from a young man with COVID-19, enrolled during active disease. The source material was peripheral blood. The CDR3 is CASSEEGGSGGTDTQYF. In nucleotides, the CDR3 is TGTGCCAGCAGTGAAGAGGGCGGGAGCGGGGGCACAGATACGCAGTATTTT.